These 12 T cell receptor beta chains came from one sample sequenced in a study of blood T cell repertoires in COVID-19. TCRdb's table, derived via immunoSEQ multiplex PCR, lists solely in-frame clones and lacks some. The sample holds approximately 180,000 clones, around 83% seen once. Sequenced input: PBMCs or T cells enriched from blood (not recorded which). The origin of the receptors is a man aged 50 or older who had recovered from COVID-19.

The chain carries TRBV21-1 and TRBJ1-4; the D segment call TRBD1 is taken from the table without a DNA check. TRBV21-1 is a pseudogene segment. This CDR3 is built from 14 residues. The CDR3 nucleotides read TGTGCCAGCAGCATCAGGCCTAATAATGAAAAACTGTTTTTT. Protein product: CASSIRPNNEKLFF.

The rearrangement joins TRBV5-1 to TRBJ2-7, with 11 bases fitting TRBD1. Trimming at V came to 3 bases and at J to 5 bases, leaving 7 bases not matched to a gene. Per the germline V gene, CDR1 is SGHRS and CDR2 is YFSETQ. The length of the CDR3 is 15 residues. This chain's CDR3 is CASSWTGGVADEQYF. The CDR3 DNA reads TGCGCCAGCAGCTGGACAGGGGGCGTAGCTGACGAGCAGTACTTC. Combining the CDR3 with reference TRBV5-1 and TRBJ2-7 gives the whole variable domain KAGVTQTPRYLIKTRGQQVTLSCSPISGHRSVSWYQQTPGQGLQFLFEYFSETQRNKGNFPGRFSGRQFSNSRSEMNVSTLELGDSALYLCASSWTGGVADEQYFGPGTRLTVT.

The V gene is TRBV19, the J gene TRBJ2-1; 7 bases agree with TRBD2. Per germline, CDR1 LNHDA and CDR2 SQIVND (reference sequence). This CDR3 has 12 amino acids. With 9 bases clipped from V and 4 bases from J, the junction kept 3 bases outside the gene matches. The CDR3 bases are TGTGCCAGCGACGGGGGGTACAATGAGCAGTTCTTC. Its translation is CASDGGYNEQFF.

This clone was recorded a few times. The chain joins TRBV29-1 to TRBJ1-3; no clear D gene. Deletions cut 0 bases from V and 9 bases from J, with 6 bases between. The CDR3 consists of 11 residues. Per the germline V gene, CDR1 is SQVTM and CDR2 is ANQGSEA. This chain's CDR3 is CSVEDPGTIYF. CDR3 DNA: TGCAGCGTTGAAGATCCGGGCACCATATATTTT.

The chain employs TRBV24-1 and TRBJ1-5; TRBD1 aligns across 7 bases. The germline gives CDR1 KGHDR, CDR2 SFDVKD. CDR3 length: 15 amino acids. The V gene end was trimmed by 6 bases and the J gene end by 3 bases; junction bases not matched to a gene: 7. The CDR3 region is CATSMAGQINQPQHF. DNA of the CDR3: TGTGCCACCAGTATGGCGGGACAGATCAATCAGCCCCAGCATTTT.

The rearrangement uses TRBV3-1 (or the pseudogene TRBV3-2) and TRBJ1-1, with D tentatively TRBD1 (6 bases). The CDR3 sequence is 17 residues long. CDR1 and CDR2 from the germline V gene are LGHDT and YNNKEL (reference sequence). V was clipped by 1 base and J by 4 bases, with 19 bases between them. CDR3: CASSQVTWGPRGTEAFF. CDR3 sequence (DNA): TGTGCCAGCAGCCAAGTTACCTGGGGGCCCAGGGGCACTGAAGCTTTCTTT.

The V call is TRBV27, the J call TRBJ1-6; 7 bases fit TRBD1. J gave up 8 bases and V 2 bases, and 12 bases lay outside the gene matches. CDR1 is MNHEY and CDR2 is SMNVEV in the germline V gene (reference sequence). The CDR3 consists of 17 residues. CDR3 in amino acids: CASSLKGTGTVYSPLHF. For the CDR3, the DNA is TGTGCCAGCAGTTTAAAGGGTACCGGGACAGTTTATTCACCCCTCCACTTT.

The chain joins TRBV6-5 to TRBJ1-3, with unresolved D. Germline lookup yields CDR1 MNHEY and CDR2 SVGAGI. The CDR3 covers 14 residues. V lost 1 base and J 3 bases, leaving 7 bases between the germline ends. The CDR3 region is CASSYFGGGNTIYF. Written as DNA, the CDR3 is TGTGCCAGCAGTTACTTCGGTGGTGGAAACACCATATATTTT.

This clone has only a few counts. The chain has TRBV19 and TRBJ2-3; unclear D gene. Trimming took 5 bases from V and 10 from J, leaving 16 bases between them. CDR3 length: 13 amino acids. The germline gives CDR1 LNHDA, CDR2 SQIVND (reference sequence). The CDR3 reads CASSAAALRAQYF. The CDR3, as DNA: TGTGCCAGTAGTGCCGCCGCGCTTCGGGCGCAGTATTTT.

The chain uses TRBV3-1 (or the pseudogene TRBV3-2) and TRBJ1-2, with 9 bases aligning to TRBD1. Germline lookup yields CDR1 LGHDT and CDR2 YNNKEL (reference sequence). The CDR3 loop spans 17 amino acids. With V trimmed by 0 bases and J by 4 bases, 9 bases remained unmatched. CDR3 sequence (DNA): TGTGCCAGCAGCCAAGATGGGGACAGGGCGTTCAGCTATGGCTACACCTTC. As protein: CASSQDGDRAFSYGYTF.

This chain links TRBV2 with TRBJ2-7, with D maybe TRBD2 (6 bases). The CDR3 contains 14 residues. V was cut by 1 base and J by 2 bases, with 9 bases left in between. In germline, CDR1 is SNHLY, CDR2 FYNNEI. Here the CDR3 reads CASSEGAGPYEQYF. CDR3 sequence (DNA): TGTGCCAGCAGTGAAGGGGCGGGGCCCTACGAGCAGTACTTC.

This chain uses TRBV2 with TRBJ1-2; D gene ambiguous. CDR1 is SNHLY and CDR2 is FYNNEI in the germline V gene. V gave up 7 bases and J gave up 2 bases, with 11 bases separating them. The CDR3 consists of 13 residues. CDR3 sequence reads: CASTLRANYGYTF. The DNA for the CDR3 is TGTGCCAGCACGCTGAGGGCGAACTATGGCTACACCTTC.